The 20 T cell receptor beta chains presented below share a single source sample, sequenced in a study of CD8 T cells in Susac syndrome. RNA totalling roughly 0.45 to 1 ug underwent reverse transcription with random hexamers. From the immunoSEQ multiplex PCR reads, TCRdb called clonotypes with MiXCR, one entry per CDR3 protein. The sample includes 75,000 to 100,000 distinct CDR3 sequences, over 90% of them seen just once. Sequencing was carried out using CD8+ T cells from PBMCs. The receptors stem from a human donor in good health.

The genes are TRBV28 and TRBJ2-1; 7 bases are a match to TRBD1. The CDR3 contains 15 residues. In germline, CDR1 is MDHEN, CDR2 SYDVKM. The V gene end was trimmed by 3 bases and the J gene end by 4 bases; junction bases not matched to a gene: 6. The CDR3 loop reads CASSLGQPKYNEQFF. The CDR3 DNA reads TGTGCCAGCAGTTTGGGACAGCCAAAATACAATGAGCAGTTCTTC.

V is TRBV29-1 and J is TRBJ1-3; maybe TRBD1 (5 bases). V dropped 7 bases and J dropped 1 base, with 20 bases sitting between them. CDR1 and CDR2 from the germline V gene are SQVTM and ANQGSEA. This CDR3 contains 16 residues. The CDR3 DNA reads TGCAGCGGATGGGTTTGGGGCACTGGATCTGGAAACACCATATATTTT. Its protein is CSGWVWGTGSGNTIYF.

The chain carries TRBV15 and TRBJ2-7, with D maybe TRBD2 (5 bases). The CDR3 loop spans 14 amino acids. Between the trimmed V and J ends, which lost 5 bases and 6 bases, there was a span of 17 bases. CDR1 and CDR2 (germline): LNHNV, YYDKDF (reference sequence). CDR3: CATSSPARGPEQYV. The CDR3 region has the DNA TGTGCCACCAGCTCCCCGGCTCGGGGTCCCGAGCAGTACGTC.

J is TRBJ1-1 and V is TRBV19, with 7 bases that match TRBD1. Looked up from germline, CDR1 is LNHDA and CDR2 is SQIVND (reference sequence). The CDR3 spans 13 residues. V was pared by 6 bases and J by 4 bases, with 5 bases of the junction left unmatched. The DNA of the CDR3 is TGTGCCAGTAGAGCAGGGGGTGGCACTGAAGCTTTCTTT. This sequence encodes CASRAGGGTEAFF.

V usage is TRBV7-8 and J usage is TRBJ2-7; possibly TRBD1 for D (6 bases). Trimming pared 1 base from V and 4 bases from J, leaving 11 bases between. From germline, CDR1 is SGHVS and CDR2 FQNEAQ. This CDR3 contains 14 residues. This CDR3 reads CASSLVFRGYEQYF. The CDR3 nucleotides are TGTGCCAGCAGCTTAGTTTTCAGGGGTTACGAGCAGTACTTC. Looking up the rest from reference TRBV7-8 and TRBJ2-7 gives the full variable domain: GAGVSQSPRYKVAKRGQDVALRCDPISGHVSLFWYQQALGQGPEFLTYFQNEAQLDKSGLPSDRFFAERPEGSVSTLKIQRTQQEDSAVYLCASSLVFRGYEQYFGPGTRLTVT.

J is TRBJ1-2 and V is TRBV4-3, with D possibly matching TRBD1 (5 bases). Looked up from germline, CDR1 is LGHNA and CDR2 is YSLEER. The CDR3 runs 14 residues. Trimming removed 1 base from V and 2 bases from J, with 8 bases in between. The CDR3 nucleotides are TGCGCCAGCAGCCAAGGACAGTTCAACTATGGCTACACCTTC. It is translated as CASSQGQFNYGYTF.

The chain combines TRBV20-1 with TRBJ1-4; D gene ambiguous. The CDR3 totals 14 residues. CDR1 and CDR2 from the germline V gene are DFQATT and SNEGSKA (reference sequence). V was cut by 1 base and J by 2 bases, with 8 bases left in between. CDR3 DNA: TGCAGTGCTAGAGTCCCTGGGACTAATGAAAAACTGTTTTTT. As protein: CSARVPGTNEKLFF.

This chain links TRBV7-8 with TRBJ2-3; D is unresolved. Germline CDR1 reads SGHVS; CDR2 reads FQNEAQ. CDR3 length: 14 amino acids. The V and J ends lost 4 bases and 1 base respectively, with 9 bases between them. CDR3 sequence reads: CASSWKGGTDTQYF. The CDR3 coding sequence is TGTGCCAGCAGCTGGAAAGGTGGCACAGATACGCAGTATTTT. The variable domain in full, completed from reference TRBV7-8 and TRBJ2-3, reads GAGVSQSPRYKVAKRGQDVALRCDPISGHVSLFWYQQALGQGPEFLTYFQNEAQLDKSGLPSDRFFAERPEGSVSTLKIQRTQQEDSAVYLCASSWKGGTDTQYFGPGTRLTVL.

V is TRBV20-1 and J is TRBJ2-1; 14 positions agree with TRBD2. Germline-derived CDR1 and CDR2 are DFQATT and SNEGSKA (reference sequence). The CDR3 has 16 amino acids. The V gene end was trimmed by 0 bases and the J gene end by 12 bases; junction bases not matched to a gene: 10. Here the CDR3 reads CSARDPTSGRAPGQFF. CDR3 sequence (DNA): TGCAGTGCTAGAGATCCGACTAGCGGGAGGGCCCCCGGGCAGTTCTTC.

This chain uses TRBV7-6 with TRBJ1-1; D might be TRBD1 (5 bases). Germline V CDR1 and CDR2: SGHVS, FNYEAQ. The ends were cut back, 1 base at V and 0 bases at J, with 12 bases in the middle. The CDR3 runs to 16 residues. The CDR3 protein is CASSLGRDLMNTEAFF. In DNA, the CDR3 is TGTGCCAGCAGCTTAGGCAGGGACCTAATGAACACTGAAGCTTTCTTT.

This clonotype was recorded once. The rearrangement links TRBV27 to TRBJ2-5; unclear D gene. Between the trimmed V and J ends, which lost 5 bases and 4 bases, there was a span of 11 bases. The CDR3 spans 13 residues. Germline-derived CDR1 and CDR2 are MNHEY and SMNVEV (reference sequence). The CDR3 sequence is CASSEVAIETQYF. The CDR3 DNA reads TGTGCCAGCAGTGAAGTAGCTATAGAGACCCAGTACTTC.

The chain recombines TRBV7-6 with TRBJ2-1, with D hard to call. The CDR3 spans 13 residues. V lost 4 bases, J lost 0 bases, and 4 bases lay in between. From germline, CDR1 is SGHVS and CDR2 FNYEAQ. CDR3 in DNA: TGTGCCAGCAGCTCGATCTCCTACAATGAGCAGTTCTTC. The encoded protein is CASSSISYNEQFF.

The chain uses TRBV19 and TRBJ1-1; no clear D. In germline, CDR1 is LNHDA, CDR2 SQIVND (reference sequence). Trimming removed 0 bases from V and 0 bases from J, with 23 bases in between. The CDR3 is made up of 20 amino acids. The CDR3 region has the DNA TGTGCCAGTAGTATAGATCCCGTTCTGTTTCGCGCGGAGGTGAACACTGAAGCTTTCTTT. Protein: CASSIDPVLFRAEVNTEAFF.

The V call is TRBV19, the J call TRBJ1-2; TRBD1 agrees at 7 bases. Germline CDR1 LNHDA, CDR2 SQIVND (reference sequence). The CDR3 spans 16 residues. J gave up 6 bases and V 6 bases, and 16 bases lay outside the gene matches. The CDR3 loop reads CASSPGDSPLSDGYTF. As DNA, the CDR3 is TGTGCCAGTAGCCCCGGGGACAGCCCGCTCTCGGATGGCTACACCTTC.

V is TRBV4-3 and J is TRBJ2-7; D possibly corresponds to TRBD2 (6 bases). Germline V gene data show CDR1 as LGHNA and CDR2 as YSLEER. The CDR3 length is 13 residues. Trimming shortened V by 4 bases and J by 4 bases, and 11 bases separated the two germline ends. The chain's CDR3 is CASSPRGSYEQYF. The CDR3 DNA sequence: TGCGCCAGCAGCCCTCGGGGGTCGTACGAGCAGTACTTC.

The chain has TRBV7-2 and TRBJ2-2; D is unresolved. The germline V gene has CDR1 SGHTA and CDR2 FQGNSA. The CDR3 runs 14 residues. V shed 4 bases and J shed 0 bases, with 6 bases lying between them. CDR3 DNA: TGTGCCAGCAGCTATGGACCGAACACCGGGGAGCTGTTTTTT. Translated: CASSYGPNTGELFF.

The chain uses TRBV9 and TRBJ1-2; TRBD1 is a possible D gene (5 bases). CDR3 size: 18 residues. Deletions cut 1 base from V and 4 bases from J, with 23 bases between. The germline V gene encodes CDR1 SGDLS and CDR2 YYNGEE. The CDR3 loop is CASSVSRDPGGWFYGYTF. In DNA, the CDR3 is TGTGCCAGCAGCGTATCCCGGGACCCAGGAGGTTGGTTCTATGGCTACACCTTC.

This chain links TRBV28 with TRBJ2-5; no firm D call. The CDR3 totals 13 residues. Germline V lookup: CDR1 MDHEN, CDR2 SYDVKM. The V end was cut by 4 bases, the J end by 2 bases, with 8 bases between. The CDR3 sequence is CASSWPTQETQYF. The CDR3 DNA is TGTGCCAGCAGTTGGCCGACACAAGAGACCCAGTACTTC.

The rearrangement uses TRBV20-1 and TRBJ2-7; D is undetermined. The CDR3 length is 13 residues. The V end was cut by 4 bases, the J end by 3 bases, with 13 bases between. Germline V gene sequence: CDR1 DFQATT, CDR2 SNEGSKA (reference sequence). This CDR3 is CSATEVALYEQYF. For the CDR3, the DNA is TGCAGTGCTACCGAAGTTGCCCTCTACGAGCAGTACTTC.

The CDR3 reads CSARGLGLDNEQFF. CDR3 bases: TGCAGTGCTAGGGGACTAGGATTGGACAATGAGCAGTTCTTC. The chain joins TRBV20-1 to TRBJ2-1, with TRBD2 matching over 8 bases. The CDR3 is made up of 14 amino acids. Germline V gene lookup returns CDR1 DFQATT and CDR2 SNEGSKA (reference sequence). V lost 3 bases to trimming and J lost 5 bases; unmatched junction nucleotides: 6.